The 23 T cell receptor beta chains below come from one sample, sequenced in a study of T cells in Graves' hyperthyroidism and ophthalmopathy. The source material, RNA transcripts, was used to amplify TCR beta CDR3 regions. The primer set for the first-round RT-PCR of the TCR CDR3 was HTBI. MiXCR, applied by TCRdb to the multiplex PCR reads, yields one record per CDR3 protein. Of some 510,000 distinct CDR3 sequences in the sample, roughly 20% were seen once. Input material: blood. Receptor source: a man aged 18 to 35 with Graves' hyperthyroidism.

This chain links TRBV5-1 with TRBJ2-7, with D perhaps matching TRBD1 (5 bases). Germline loops: CDR1 SGHRS, CDR2 YFSETQ. With 4 bases removed from V and 4 bases from J, the gap between germline ends came to 18 bases. The CDR3 loop spans 15 amino acids. In nucleotides, the CDR3 is TGCGCCAGCAGCCCCAGGCAGGGCAGCGTATACGAGCAGTACTTC. Residues: CASSPRQGSVYEQYF.

This clonotype was counted at least ten times. The chain employs TRBV28 and TRBJ1-5, with D unresolved. Trimming took off 6 bases at V and 1 base at J, with 10 bases between the two ends. The CDR3 sequence is 14 residues long. CDR1 and CDR2 (germline): MDHEN, SYDVKM. CDR3: CASSFQSSNQPQHF. The CDR3 nucleotides are TGTGCCAGCAGCTTTCAGTCGAGCAATCAGCCCCAGCATTTT.

This clonotype was recorded many times. V gene TRBV5-1 combines with J gene TRBJ2-7; D is ambiguous. The CDR3 totals 12 residues. V lost 5 bases and J lost 3, with 9 bases in between. CDR1 and CDR2 (germline): SGHRS, YFSETQ. Written as DNA, the CDR3 is TGCGCCAGCAGTGGCAGTGACTACGAGCAGTACTTC. Translated, it gives CASSGSDYEQYF.

At least ten counts were recorded for this clonotype. The chain combines TRBV13 with TRBJ1-2; perhaps TRBD1 as D (6 bases). This CDR3 is 13 amino acids long. Deletions cut 4 bases from V and 14 bases from J, with 20 bases between. The V gene's germline CDR1 is PRHDT and CDR2 FYEKMQ (reference sequence). The CDR3 DNA follows: TGTGCCAGCAGCTCCACCCTGGACAGCGGGCATACCTTC. Its translation: CASSSTLDSGHTF.

This clonotype was observed many times. The chain employs TRBV6-5 and TRBJ1-5, with D tentatively TRBD1 (5 bases). The CDR3 sequence is 15 residues long. Germline lookup yields CDR1 MNHEY and CDR2 SVGAGI. The V end lost 4 bases, the J end lost 7 bases, and 17 bases lay between the germline ends. The CDR3 region is CASSSARQGGQPQHF. DNA for the CDR3: TGTGCCAGCAGTTCCGCGAGGCAGGGAGGCCAGCCCCAGCATTTT.

This clonotype was counted only a few times. CDR3 DNA: TGCGCCAGCAGCTTGTTGGGACAGACCCCAAACACTGAAGCTTTCTTT. Its protein product is CASSLLGQTPNTEAFF. The J gene is TRBJ1-1, the V gene TRBV5-1, with 7 nucleotides matching TRBD1. Germline lookup yields CDR1 SGHRS and CDR2 YFSETQ. V dropped 1 base and J dropped 2; count of bases not matched to a gene: 8. This CDR3 has 16 amino acids. Supplemented by reference TRBV5-1 and TRBJ1-1, the full variable domain reads KAGVTQTPRYLIKTRGQQVTLSCSPISGHRSVSWYQQTPGQGLQFLFEYFSETQRNKGNFPGRFSGRQFSNSRSEMNVSTLELGDSALYLCASSLLGQTPNTEAFFGQGTRLTVV.

Regarding this clonotype: A much larger clone is a single base away; this may be a read error. This chain connects TRBV12-3 or TRBV12-4 to TRBJ2-5; D gene ambiguous. The better agreement between TRBJ2-7 and the DNA end casts doubt on the J call. The CDR3 length is 11 residues. The CDR3 DNA reads TGTGCCAGCAGTTCCAGCGACGAGCAGTACTTC. Translating it yields CASSSSDEQYF.

Points on this clonotype: One end of the junction does not line up with germline, which may come from a read error. The chain couples TRBV6-2 or TRBV6-3 to TRBJ2-5; a possible D gene is TRBD2 (6 bases). This CDR3 spans 15 amino acids. CDR1 is MNHEY, CDR2 SVGEGT, per germline. The CDR3 is CASSYAQAGQETKYF. CDR3 coding DNA: TGTGCCAGCAGTTACGCGCAAGCGGGTCAGGAGACCAAGTACTTC.

This clonotype was seen many times. The genes are TRBV9 and TRBJ2-5; D tentatively fits TRBD1 or TRBD2 (5 bases each). The CDR3 covers 14 residues. The germline V gene has CDR1 SGDLS and CDR2 YYNGEE. The V gene lost 3 bases and the J gene lost 5 bases, with 14 bases spanning the gap. For the CDR3, the DNA is TGTGCCAGCAGCGCCAATACAGGAGGCGAGACCCAGTACTTC. It is translated as CASSANTGGETQYF.

This clonotype has at least ten counts. The V gene is TRBV6-2 or TRBV6-3, the J gene TRBJ2-2; D uncertain. CDR1 is MNHEY and CDR2 is SVGEGT in the germline V gene. The CDR3 is 16 amino acids. Trimming removed 5 bases at V and 2 bases at J, with 15 bases between. Here the CDR3 DNA reads TGTGCCAGCAGTCCCCTGTGGCTCCAAAACACCGGGGAGCTGTTTTTT. As protein: CASSPLWLQNTGELFF.

There are many counts of this clonotype. This chain links TRBV27 with TRBJ1-5, with D uncertain. Trimming took 4 bases from V and 9 from J, leaving 19 bases between them. The CDR3 has 15 amino acids. CDR1 MNHEY and CDR2 SMNVEV come from the germline V gene (reference sequence). The CDR3 bases are TGTGCCAGCAGTTCGCTCGGCAACTCGCAGCGGCCCCAGCATTTT. It is translated as CASSSLGNSQRPQHF.

This clonotype was seen many times. A much larger clone sits a single nucleotide away, making a read error possible. The chain joins TRBV6-5 to TRBJ2-5; the match to TRBD2 covers 9 bases. CDR1 MNHEY and CDR2 SVGAGI come from the germline V gene. With V trimmed by 2 bases and J by 4 bases, 5 bases remained unmatched. This CDR3 is built from 15 residues. The CDR3 reads CASSYLGLARETQYF. DNA for the CDR3: TGTGCCAGCAGTTACCTGGGACTAGCCCGAGAGACCCAGTACTTC.

This clonotype was seen only a few times. The chain employs TRBV5-1 and TRBJ2-6; D is possibly TRBD1 or TRBD2 (5 bases each). Trimming took 5 bases from V and 6 from J, leaving 15 bases between them. This CDR3 has 15 amino acids. The V gene's germline CDR1 is SGHRS and CDR2 YFSETQ. CDR3 residues: CASSSTRDEANVLTF. CDR3 in DNA: TGCGCCAGCAGTTCTACGAGGGACGAGGCCAACGTCCTGACTTTC.

In this sample, this clonotype turned up many times. The rearrangement links TRBV13 to TRBJ1-3; D not resolved. The CDR3 sequence is 16 residues long. Germline loops: CDR1 PRHDT, CDR2 FYEKMQ (reference sequence). V was shortened by 2 bases and J by 2 bases, with 13 bases between the two germline ends. CDR3 loop: CASSLTLVGAGNTIYF. Written as DNA, the CDR3 is TGTGCCAGCAGCTTAACCCTTGTTGGGGCTGGAAACACCATATATTTT.

The chain uses TRBV12-3 or TRBV12-4 and TRBJ1-5; 12 positions agree with TRBD1. The CDR3 runs 15 residues. The J segment lost 5 bases and the V segment lost 6 bases, leaving 5 bases of the junction unmatched. The CDR3 here is CASSTGTGGDQPQHF. CDR3 nucleotide sequence: TGTGCCAGCAGCACCGGGACAGGGGGCGATCAGCCCCAGCATTTT.

Many counts were recorded for this clonotype. The CDR3 here is CASSEATAGSSYEQYF. In nucleotides, the CDR3 is TGTGCCAGCAGTGAAGCTACGGCAGGGAGCTCCTACGAGCAGTACTTC. The gene calls are TRBV6-1 and TRBJ2-7; D possibly matches TRBD1 or TRBD2 (5 bases each). Germline values: CDR1 MNHNS, CDR2 SASEGT. Trimming shortened V by 0 bases and J by 0 bases, and 12 bases separated the two germline ends. This CDR3 has 16 amino acids.

CDR3 nucleotide sequence: TGTGCCTGGAGTGTCTTTTTGGCAGCTGAAGCTTTCTTT. Its translation: CAWSVFLAAEAFF. The chain is built from TRBV30 and TRBJ1-1, with D uncertain. Per the germline V gene, CDR1 is GTSNPN and CDR2 is SVGIG (reference sequence). The CDR3 runs 13 residues. Trimming left V 0 bases short and J 6 bases short, with 11 bases between.

This clonotype has only a few counts. The genes are TRBV14 and TRBJ2-7; D may be TRBD1 (6 bases). Trimming removed 4 bases from V and 2 bases from J, with 18 bases in between. This CDR3 has 16 residues. The germline gives CDR1 SGHDN, CDR2 FVKESK. The CDR3 loop is CASSRLAYRAPYEQYF. In DNA, the CDR3 is TGTGCCAGCAGCCGCCTTGCGTACAGGGCTCCCTACGAGCAGTACTTC.

Ten or more counts support this clonotype. The chain joins TRBV6-5 to TRBJ2-5; TRBD2 might be the D (6 bases). V was shortened by 4 bases and J by 4 bases, with 13 bases between the two germline ends. Per germline, CDR1 MNHEY and CDR2 SVGAGI. This CDR3 comprises 14 residues. The DNA for the CDR3 is TGTGCCAGCAGTTCCCTAATGGGACTAGAGACCCAGTACTTC. Translation gives CASSSLMGLETQYF.

This clonotype was recorded at least ten times. This chain uses TRBV20-1 with TRBJ1-1; D is ambiguous. This CDR3 is built from 11 residues. Germline V CDR1 and CDR2: DFQATT, SNEGSKA (reference sequence). The ends were cut back, 5 bases at V and 0 bases at J, with 4 bases in the middle. As DNA, the CDR3 is TGCAGTGCTTCAATGAACACTGAAGCTTTCTTT. Translating gives CSASMNTEAFF.

This clonotype appeared many times. V gene TRBV11-2 combines with J gene TRBJ1-1, with unresolved D. V dropped 5 bases and J dropped 3 bases, with 13 bases sitting between them. The CDR3 length is 14 residues. Germline values: CDR1 SGHAT, CDR2 FQNNGV. CDR3 nucleotide sequence: TGTGCCAGCAGCCCTGTGACAATATACACTGAAGCTTTCTTT. It encodes CASSPVTIYTEAFF.

The gene calls are TRBV28 and TRBJ1-5, with TRBD1 matching 9 bases. This CDR3 is 16 amino acids long. Unmatched junction bases numbered 6, after V lost 4 bases and J lost 2 bases. The germline V gene has CDR1 MDHEN and CDR2 SYDVKM. The CDR3, as DNA: TGTGCCAGCAGTTCATACAGGGGGCTGGGCAATCAGCCCCAGCATTTT. It encodes CASSSYRGLGNQPQHF.

The rearrangement uses TRBV3-1 and TRBJ2-5; D might be TRBD1 or TRBD2, each matching 5 bases. Germline-derived CDR1 and CDR2 are LGHDT and YNNKEL (reference sequence). V was pared by 2 bases and J by 0 bases, with 13 bases between. There are 16 residues in the CDR3. CDR3 sequence reads: CASSQMVGEYQETQYF. In DNA form, the CDR3 reads TGTGCCAGCAGCCAAATGGTGGGGGAGTACCAAGAGACCCAGTACTTC.